The 14 T cell receptor beta chains below all came from one sample that was sequenced in a study of lymphopenia after photon versus proton radiotherapy. Assay used: immunoSEQ multiplex PCR; TCRdb lists only in-frame clones, some missing. The data contain approximately 30,000 clones, 94% of them singletons. The material was peripheral blood, obtained from a patient treated with photon-based radiotherapy. Source of these receptors: a woman between 45 and 65 years old with cholangiocarcinoma.

The V and J genes are TRBV2 and TRBJ1-1; D call uncertain. This CDR3 spans 14 amino acids. CDR1 is SNHLY and CDR2 is FYNNEI in the germline V gene. The germline V and J ends were trimmed by 6 bases and 5 bases, with 16 bases remaining between them. The CDR3 protein is CASRTVRARTEAFF. Here the CDR3 DNA reads TGTGCCAGCAGGACCGTGAGGGCGAGGACTGAAGCTTTCTTT. The whole variable domain, remainder taken from reference TRBV2 and TRBJ1-1, is EPEVTQTPSHQVTQMGQEVILRCVPISNHLYFYWYRQILGQKVEFLVSFYNNEISEKSEIFDDQFSVERPDGSNFTLKIRSTKLEDSAMYFCASRTVRARTEAFFGQGTRLTVV.

The V gene is TRBV9, the J gene TRBJ1-2, with D uncertain. The CDR3 runs 14 residues. V was shortened by 0 bases and J by 8 bases, with 14 bases between the two germline ends. Germline V CDR1 and CDR2: SGDLS, YYNGEE. The CDR3 protein is CASSVASQPLGYTF. DNA for the CDR3: TGTGCCAGCAGCGTAGCTAGTCAGCCCCTCGGCTACACCTTC.

This rearrangement joins TRBV10-2 to TRBJ1-2; D unresolved. V dropped 3 bases and J dropped 3 bases, with 11 bases sitting between them. The CDR3 length is 14 residues. Germline values: CDR1 WSHSY, CDR2 SAAADI. CDR3 region: CASSDSKAYYGYTF. DNA for the CDR3: TGCGCCAGCAGTGATTCCAAGGCCTACTATGGCTACACCTTC.

V and J are TRBV19 and TRBJ1-6, with 9 positions matching TRBD1. Trimming took 11 bases from V and 0 from J; bases not matched to a gene: 17. The CDR3 contains 19 residues. Germline loops: CDR1 LNHDA, CDR2 SQIVND (reference sequence). The CDR3 loop reads CAGRRDRDALSSYNSPLHF. Written as DNA, the CDR3 is TGTGCCGGACGCCGGGACAGGGACGCACTAAGCTCCTATAATTCACCCCTCCACTTT.

The chain recombines TRBV21-1 with TRBJ1-1. TRBV21-1 is recorded as a pseudogene. The CDR3 extends over 15 amino acids. As DNA, the CDR3 is TGTGCCAGCAGCAAAGTTAGCGGGACATGGACTGAAGCTTTCTTT. Translated, it gives CASSKVSGTWTEAFF.

V usage is TRBV29-1 and J usage is TRBJ2-7; tentatively, D is TRBD1 or TRBD2 (5 bases each). Germline values: CDR1 SQVTM, CDR2 ANQGSEA. V lost 4 bases to trimming and J lost 4 bases, with 11 bases between them. The CDR3 is 12 residues long. The CDR3 DNA reads TGCAGCGTTGCAGAGGGGCTTTACGAGCAGTACTTC. This sequence encodes CSVAEGLYEQYF.

The V call is TRBV6-5, the J call TRBJ1-1, with 8 nucleotides matching TRBD1. The CDR3 runs to 14 residues. Trimming at V came to 2 bases and at J to 5 bases, leaving 4 bases not matched to a gene. Germline lookup yields CDR1 MNHEY and CDR2 SVGAGI. CDR3 coding DNA: TGTGCCAGCAGTTACGCAGGGGGCTGGACTGAAGCTTTCTTT. Encoded protein: CASSYAGGWTEAFF.

V usage is TRBV28 and J usage is TRBJ1-6; weak D call: TRBD1 (5 bases). Germline V gives CDR1 MDHEN, CDR2 SYDVKM. This CDR3 has 15 residues. The V end was cut by 4 bases, the J end by 10 bases, with 17 bases between. This chain's CDR3 is CASSSGQGTESPLHF. CDR3 DNA: TGTGCCAGCAGTTCGGGGCAGGGTACGGAATCACCCCTCCACTTT.

The rearrangement links TRBV15 to TRBJ1-5; 8 bases are shared with TRBD1. The germline gives CDR1 LNHNV, CDR2 YYDKDF (reference sequence). The CDR3 runs to 17 residues. V was clipped by 3 bases and J by 2 bases; unmatched bases: 9. The CDR3 region has the DNA TGTGCCACCAGCAGTAAGACAGGGGAGGTAGGCAATCAGCCCCAGCATTTT. This sequence encodes CATSSKTGEVGNQPQHF.

The gene calls are TRBV7-9 and TRBJ2-1, with D possibly being TRBD1 (6 bases). Per germline, CDR1 SEHNR and CDR2 FQNEAQ (reference sequence). Trimming left V 2 bases short and J 1 base short, with 12 bases between. The CDR3 runs 16 residues. The CDR3 bases are TGTGCCAGCAGCTTAAGTGGCAGGGGATCCTACAATGAGCAGTTCTTC. Amino acids: CASSLSGRGSYNEQFF.

The genes are TRBV4-1 and TRBJ2-2, with TRBD1 matching 10 bases. The CDR3 spans 16 residues. J was trimmed by 4 bases and V by 1 base; bases with no gene match: 3. Germline V CDR1 and CDR2: MGHRA, YSYEKL. CDR3 residues: CASSQGQGAPTGELFF. CDR3 nucleotides: TGCGCCAGCAGCCAAGGACAGGGGGCACCCACCGGGGAGCTGTTTTTT.

This rearrangement joins TRBV7-9 to TRBJ1-4; 8 bases agree with TRBD1. V trimming: 1 base; J trimming: 8 bases; junction bases outside the gene matches: 6. This CDR3 comprises 15 residues. Germline-derived CDR1 and CDR2 are SEHNR and FQNEAQ (reference sequence). CDR3 amino acids: CASSLDGRGHEKLFF. As DNA, the CDR3 is TGTGCCAGCAGCTTAGATGGCAGGGGGCACGAAAAACTGTTTTTT.

The chain recombines TRBV11-1 with TRBJ1-3; maybe TRBD1 (6 bases). Germline loops: CDR1 SGHAT, CDR2 FQDESV (reference sequence). This CDR3 contains 18 residues. V was trimmed by 4 bases and J by 4 bases, leaving 23 bases between them. CDR3 sequence (DNA): TGTGCCAGCAGCTCGGAGCCACCCGACAGGCAACTCGGAAACACCATATATTTT. This sequence encodes CASSSEPPDRQLGNTIYF.

This sequence joins TRBV19 and TRBJ1-4, with 9 bases lining up with TRBD1. Germline V gene lookup returns CDR1 LNHDA and CDR2 SQIVND (reference sequence). J was trimmed by 8 bases and V by 4 bases; bases with no gene match: 8. This CDR3 spans 15 amino acids. CDR3: CASSTMDRGGEKLFF. In DNA, the CDR3 is TGTGCCAGTAGTACCATGGACAGGGGAGGGGAAAAACTGTTTTTT. The variable domain in full, with the rest retrieved from reference TRBV19 and TRBJ1-4, is DGGITQSPKYLFRKEGQNVTLSCEQNLNHDAMYWYRQDPGQGLRLIYYSQIVNDFQKGDIAEGYSVSREKKESFPLTVTSAQKNPTAFYLCASSTMDRGGEKLFFGSGTQLSVL.